This TCR beta chain was sequenced during a study of T cells in Graves' hyperthyroidism and ophthalmopathy. Whole-study findings and limits: The model forecast ophthalmopathy, anticipating it by a median about 7 months before onset.

TCR beta CDR3 sequences were amplified from RNA transcripts. During a first-round RT-PCR of the TCR CDR3, the HTBI primer set was used. One entry per CDR3 protein, called by TCRdb with MiXCR from the multiplex PCR reads. The table shows under 350,000 distinct CDR3 sequences, with roughly an eighth occurring only once. The V gene's germline CDR1 is ENHRY and CDR2 SYGVKD. The CDR3 totals 17 residues. The trim removed 2 bases at V and 1 base at J, leaving 9 bases unmatched. Notes on this clonotype: Its matching antigen is unknown.

Sequencing was carried out using blood. The rearrangement joins TRBV10-3 to TRBJ2-3; 7 bases map to TRBD1. The source of this sequence is a middle-aged woman with Graves' ophthalmopathy. For the CDR3, the DNA is TGTGCCATCAGTGAGACCGACAGGGAAGGAGGCACAGATACGCAGTATTTT. This translates into CAISETDREGGTDTQYF.